Sequencing of this T cell receptor (beta chain) was carried out in a study of shared clonotypes between healthy human individuals. Some clones are missing from TCRdb's copy, which holds only in-frame ones; the method was immunoSEQ multiplex PCR. The sample holds about 1,500,000 clones, more than 95% seen once. CDR1 is SGHKS, CDR2 YYEKEE, per germline (reference sequence). There are 13 residues in the CDR3. V was clipped by 0 bases and J by 6 bases, with 10 bases between them. This clone has just one count. The receptor comes from a man aged 25-40 years in good health. The sequencing sample was made of naive CD4+ T cells sorted from blood. Indicated subset: CD45RA+ positively selected. The rearrangement uses TRBV5-5 and TRBJ2-7; unclear D gene. CDR3 sequence: CASSLEGLGEQYF. For the CDR3, the DNA is TGTGCCAGCAGCTTGGAAGGGCTGGGCGAGCAGTACTTC.